One and the same sample provided the 27 T cell receptor beta chains below, sequenced in a study of blood T cells in healthy people across ages. PCR was performed a second time for about 7 to 12 cycles using a sample-barcoded 5' primer and a J-beta primer mix. In TCRdb, the 5' RACE reads were re-called with MiXCR into one record per CDR3 protein. The top ten hold around a sixth of the sample, which has some 790,000 distinct CDR3 sequences, more than 25% seen once. Sequencing was carried out using blood. These receptors all stem from a woman older than 75 in good health.

This clonotype appeared a single time. This sequence may be a read error, since a much larger clone differs from it by one base. The rearrangement links TRBV6-1 to TRBJ2-1; D gene uncertain. The CDR3 totals 11 residues. CDR1 and CDR2 from the germline V gene are MNHNS and SASEGT. The CDR3 loop is CAGRLDAEQFF. The CDR3 DNA reads TGTGCCGGCAGATTAGACGCTGAGCAGTTCTTC.

The table lists this clonotype with many counts. The chain carries TRBV7-9 and TRBJ2-7; D is possibly TRBD1 or TRBD2 (5 bases each). The CDR3 spans 14 residues. The V end was cut by 5 bases, the J end by 1 base, with 12 bases between. CDR1 and CDR2 from the germline V gene are SEHNR and FQNEAQ (reference sequence). CDR3: CASSDRDRSYEQYF. CDR3 coding DNA: TGTGCCAGCAGCGACCGGGACCGTTCCTACGAGCAGTACTTC.

This clonotype occurred a few times. A much more abundant neighbour one base away suggests this may be a read error. This chain uses TRBV7-2 with TRBJ1-2; D ambiguous. Germline assignment: CDR1 SGHTA and CDR2 FQGNSA. The CDR3 covers 13 residues. V gave up 4 bases and J gave up 4 bases, with 10 bases separating them. The CDR3 loop is CASSSFLFYGYTF. The DNA of the CDR3 is TGTGCCAGCAGCTCCTTCCTATTCTATGGCTACACCTTC.

Details on this clonotype: A much bigger clone sits one base away, suggesting this may be a read error. The chain employs TRBV5-1 and TRBJ2-3; D ambiguous. This CDR3 has 13 amino acids. The germline CDR1 and CDR2 sequences are SGHRS and YFSETQ. Written as DNA, the CDR3 is TGCGCCAGCAGCACCCGGACCCCAGATATGCAGTATTTT. Protein product: CASSTRTPDMQYF. The entire variable domain, with the rest obtained from reference TRBV5-1 and TRBJ2-3, is as follows: KAGVTQTPRYLIKTRGQQVTLSCSPISGHRSVSWYQQTPGQGLQFLFEYFSETQRNKGNFPGRFSGRQFSNSRSEMNVSTLELGDSALYLCASSTRTPDMQYFGPGTRLTVL.

For this clonotype: Being one base from a much bigger clone, this may be a read error. The rearrangement joins TRBV9 to TRBJ2-1; TRBD1 might be the D (6 bases). TRBJ2-7 matches the DNA end more closely, so the J call is doubtful. Germline-derived CDR1 and CDR2 are SGDLS and YYNGEE. This CDR3 is built from 17 residues. The CDR3 here is CASSEGSSGQHGDEQYF. The DNA for the CDR3 is TGTGCCAGCAGCGAGGGGTCGTCGGGACAACATGGTGATGAGCAGTACTTC.

Turning to this clonotype: This could be a read error, since a much larger clone is one nucleotide away. J is TRBJ2-1 and V is TRBV7-9; D possibly uses TRBD1 or TRBD2 (5 bases each). CDR1 SEHNR and CDR2 FQNEAQ come from the germline V gene (reference sequence). The V and J ends lost 6 bases and 4 bases respectively, with 13 bases between them. This CDR3 spans 14 amino acids. This chain's CDR3 is CASRSLGPYNEQFF. CDR3 in DNA: TGTGCCAGCAGATCCTTGGGACCGTACAATGAGCAGTTCTTC.

This chain uses TRBV20-1 with TRBJ2-1; D is unresolved. This CDR3 is 12 amino acids long. Between the trimmed V and J ends, which lost 3 bases and 7 bases, there was a span of 10 bases. In germline, CDR1 is DFQATT, CDR2 SNEGSKA (reference sequence). In DNA, the CDR3 is TGCAGTGCTAGGATGGAGTTGAATGAGCAGTTCTTC. Protein: CSARMELNEQFF.

The genes are TRBV29-1 and TRBJ2-3; no definite D call. The CDR3 consists of 11 residues. Trimming left V 5 bases short and J 3 bases short, with 6 bases between. Germline CDR1 and CDR2: SQVTM and ANQGSEA. The CDR3 here is CSVQTTDTQYF. CDR3 coding DNA: TGCAGCGTTCAGACAACAGATACGCAGTATTTT.

As for this clonotype: This may be a read error, as it is one base from a much larger clone. The chain has TRBV20-1 and TRBJ2-7; possibly TRBD1 or TRBD2 for D (6 bases each). The CDR3 is made up of 16 amino acids. Trimming removed 0 bases at V and 10 bases at J, with 25 bases between. The V gene's germline CDR1 is DFQATT and CDR2 SNEGSKA (reference sequence). Here the CDR3 reads CSARDIRGQYQNTQYF. The CDR3 DNA sequence: TGCAGTGCTAGAGATATCCGGGGGCAATACCAAAACACTCAGTACTTC.

About this clonotype: A single base separates this from a much larger clone, so it may be a read error. The chain uses TRBV30 and TRBJ1-2; D might be TRBD1 (5 bases). CDR1 and CDR2 (germline): GTSNPN, SVGIG (reference sequence). Trimming removed 3 bases from V and 8 bases from J, with 13 bases in between. This CDR3 is 12 amino acids long. CDR3: CAWRDSFQGYTF. CDR3 in DNA: TGTGCCTGGAGAGACAGCTTTCAGGGCTACACCTTC.

A word on this clonotype: The junction and the germline gene differ at one end; a read error may be behind it. The genes are TRBV7-7 and TRBJ2-1, with D possibly TRBD2 on 5 matching bases. CDR1 and CDR2 (germline): SSHAT, FNYEAQ (reference sequence). CDR3 length: 15 residues. CDR3 coding DNA: TGTGCTAGCAGCTACGACTATACCAACCACAATGAGCAGTTCTTC. This encodes CASSYDYTNHNEQFF.

This clonotype was found a few times. A read error may explain this, as a much larger clone is one base away. The chain employs TRBV20-1 and TRBJ2-1, with D possibly being TRBD2 (5 bases). Germline CDR1 and CDR2: DFQATT and SNEGSKA (reference sequence). The CDR3 totals 14 residues. V lost 8 bases to trimming and J lost 6 bases, with 20 bases between them. The CDR3 DNA follows: TGCAGTCCCCCACGAGCCTTAGCGAGCAATGAGCAGTTCTTC. Its translation is CSPPRALASNEQFF.

The chain uses TRBV29-1 and TRBJ1-4, with TRBD1 matching over 8 bases. The germline V gene has CDR1 SQVTM and CDR2 ANQGSEA. The CDR3 covers 13 residues. J was trimmed by 6 bases and V by 6 bases; bases with no gene match: 6. CDR3 in DNA: TGCAGCGTCGGACAGGGAGGGGATGAAAAACTGTTTTTT. This sequence encodes CSVGQGGDEKLFF.

This CDR3 reads CASSPNPYEQFF. Here the CDR3 DNA reads TGTGCCAGCAGCCCCAACCCATATGAGCAGTTCTTC. The chain links TRBV7-9 to TRBJ2-1, with D unresolved. Germline values: CDR1 SEHNR, CDR2 FQNEAQ (reference sequence). V dropped 5 bases and J dropped 8 bases, with 10 bases sitting between them. The CDR3 length is 12 residues.

This clonotype has only a few counts. V usage is TRBV5-1 and J usage is TRBJ2-1; D possibly corresponds to TRBD1 (5 bases). The V gene lost 7 bases and the J gene lost 5 bases, with 10 bases spanning the gap. Germline-derived CDR1 and CDR2 are SGHRS and YFSETQ. The CDR3 totals 12 residues. CDR3 DNA: TGCGCCAGCCACAAGGGGAACAATGAGCAGTTCTTC. Encoded protein: CASHKGNNEQFF.

Points on this clonotype: Mismatch with germline at one junction end may stem from a read error. The genes are TRBV12-3 or TRBV12-4 and TRBJ2-6, with 10 nucleotides matching TRBD2. This CDR3 has 18 amino acids. CDR3: CASSSVIAGGSGANVRTF. CDR3 nucleotides: TGTGCCAGCAGTTCAGTCATAGCGGGGGGTTCTGGGGCCAACGTCCGGACTTTC.

The chain carries TRBV4-3 and TRBJ2-6, with TRBD1 matching over 12 bases. This CDR3 spans 19 amino acids. Germline CDR1 LGHNA, CDR2 YSLEER. Losses at the gene ends were 0 bases for V and 3 bases for J; bases not matched to a gene: 6. As DNA, the CDR3 is TGCGCCAGCAGCCAAGATATGGGACAGGGGGCTGGTGGGGCCAACGTCCTGACTTTC. Translating it yields CASSQDMGQGAGGANVLTF.

The V and J genes are TRBV20-1 and TRBJ2-2; no definite D call. The CDR3 contains 13 residues. Germline values: CDR1 DFQATT, CDR2 SNEGSKA (reference sequence). Trimming took 0 bases from V and 10 from J, leaving 12 bases between them. DNA of the CDR3: TGCAGTGCTAGAGATTGGTCCAACGCGGAGCTGTTTTTT. It is translated as CSARDWSNAELFF.

This clonotype occurred a few times. The chain is built from TRBV11-1 and TRBJ2-1; D is undetermined. Germline CDR1 SGHAT, CDR2 FQDESV (reference sequence). Trimming took off 4 bases at V and 4 bases at J, with 8 bases between the two ends. This CDR3 is 13 amino acids long. CDR3: CASSSTFYNEQFF. CDR3 bases: TGTGCCAGCAGCTCTACATTTTACAATGAGCAGTTCTTC.

The rearrangement links TRBV3-1 to TRBJ1-1; D is perhaps TRBD1 (6 bases). The V and J ends lost 6 bases and 0 bases respectively, with 23 bases between them. The CDR3 contains 18 residues. Germline lookup yields CDR1 LGHDT and CDR2 YNNKEL (reference sequence). CDR3 bases: TGTGCCAGCAGTCAAACCCGGGCAGGGGCAAGGATGAACACTGAAGCTTTCTTT. Protein: CASSQTRAGARMNTEAFF.

Many counts were recorded for this clonotype. The V gene is TRBV12-3 or TRBV12-4, the J gene TRBJ2-7; 11 bases are a match to TRBD1. The V and J ends lost 6 bases and 5 bases, in that order; junction bases with no gene match: 6. The CDR3 covers 14 residues. The CDR3 sequence is CASRAGTGGDEQYF. The CDR3 bases are TGTGCCAGCAGAGCGGGGACAGGGGGTGACGAGCAGTACTTC.

As concerns this clonotype: A much larger clone differs by one base, so this may be a read error. The rearrangement joins TRBV28 to TRBJ2-5; D might be TRBD2 (5 bases). From germline, CDR1 is MDHEN and CDR2 SYDVKM. The CDR3 covers 14 residues. The ends were cut back, 7 bases at V and 11 bases at J, with 23 bases in the middle. The CDR3 sequence: CASTLGYGGDKQYF. As DNA, the CDR3 is TGTGCCAGCACCTTGGGGTACGGAGGAGACAAGCAGTACTTC.

This clonotype was observed at least ten times. The gene calls are TRBV5-4 and TRBJ2-5, with D possibly being TRBD2 (6 bases). In germline, CDR1 is SGHNT, CDR2 YYREEE (reference sequence). Trimming left V 0 bases short and J 3 bases short, with 12 bases between. The CDR3 has 15 amino acids. The CDR3 loop is CASSLDWGVEETQYF. CDR3 sequence (DNA): TGTGCCAGCAGCTTGGATTGGGGGGTAGAAGAGACCCAGTACTTC.

Worth noting for this clonotype: A read error is possible here, since a much larger clone lies one base away. V usage is TRBV5-5 and J usage is TRBJ2-3; TRBD1 agrees at 9 bases. The CDR3 spans 18 residues. From germline, CDR1 is SGHKS and CDR2 YYEKEE (reference sequence). Trimming cost V 1 base and J 6 bases; bases outside gene matches: 15. CDR3 residues: CASSLLDGGTGSGDTQYF. CDR3 DNA: TGTGCCAGCAGCTTGCTAGATGGGGGGACAGGGTCGGGTGATACGCAGTATTTT.

This clonotype appeared a few times. The chain uses TRBV3-1 and TRBJ1-5, with D hard to call. The V gene lost 1 base and the J gene lost 4 bases, with 5 bases spanning the gap. CDR1 and CDR2 from the germline V gene are LGHDT and YNNKEL (reference sequence). The CDR3 extends over 13 amino acids. CDR3 DNA: TGTGCCAGCAGCCAAGGGGTAAATCAGCCCCAGCATTTT. This encodes CASSQGVNQPQHF.

This clonotype came up many times. The chain links TRBV25-1 to TRBJ2-7; a possible D gene is TRBD1 (7 bases). V was shortened by 6 bases and J by 0 bases, with 15 bases between the two germline ends. The CDR3 loop spans 15 amino acids. The germline CDR1 and CDR2 sequences are MGHDK and SYGVNS. Here the CDR3 DNA reads TGTGCCAGCAGGGGCAGGGGGGCGGCCTCCTACGAGCAGTACTTC. It is translated as CASRGRGAASYEQYF.

This clonotype has only one observation. The CDR3: CAWRQASGNQPQHF. As DNA, the CDR3 is TGTGCCTGGAGGCAGGCCTCGGGCAATCAGCCCCAGCATTTT. The rearrangement links TRBV30 to TRBJ1-5; D gene uncertain. Between the trimmed V and J ends, which lost 3 bases and 2 bases, there was a span of 11 bases. Germline CDR1 reads GTSNPN; CDR2 reads SVGIG (reference sequence). The length of the CDR3 is 14 residues.